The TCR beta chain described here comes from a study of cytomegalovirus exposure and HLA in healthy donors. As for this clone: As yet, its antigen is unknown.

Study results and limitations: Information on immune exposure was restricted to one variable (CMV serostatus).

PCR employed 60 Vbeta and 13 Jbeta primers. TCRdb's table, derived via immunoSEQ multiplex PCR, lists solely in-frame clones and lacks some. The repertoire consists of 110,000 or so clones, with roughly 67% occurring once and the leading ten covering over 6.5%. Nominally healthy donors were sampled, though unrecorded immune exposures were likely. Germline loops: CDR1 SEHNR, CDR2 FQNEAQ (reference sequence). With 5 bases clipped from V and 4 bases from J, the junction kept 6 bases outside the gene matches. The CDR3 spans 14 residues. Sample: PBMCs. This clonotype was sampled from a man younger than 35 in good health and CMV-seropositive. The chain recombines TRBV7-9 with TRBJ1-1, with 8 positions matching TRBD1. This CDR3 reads CASSLIQGGTEAFF. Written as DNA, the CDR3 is TGTGCCAGCAGCCTCATACAGGGGGGCACTGAAGCTTTCTTT.